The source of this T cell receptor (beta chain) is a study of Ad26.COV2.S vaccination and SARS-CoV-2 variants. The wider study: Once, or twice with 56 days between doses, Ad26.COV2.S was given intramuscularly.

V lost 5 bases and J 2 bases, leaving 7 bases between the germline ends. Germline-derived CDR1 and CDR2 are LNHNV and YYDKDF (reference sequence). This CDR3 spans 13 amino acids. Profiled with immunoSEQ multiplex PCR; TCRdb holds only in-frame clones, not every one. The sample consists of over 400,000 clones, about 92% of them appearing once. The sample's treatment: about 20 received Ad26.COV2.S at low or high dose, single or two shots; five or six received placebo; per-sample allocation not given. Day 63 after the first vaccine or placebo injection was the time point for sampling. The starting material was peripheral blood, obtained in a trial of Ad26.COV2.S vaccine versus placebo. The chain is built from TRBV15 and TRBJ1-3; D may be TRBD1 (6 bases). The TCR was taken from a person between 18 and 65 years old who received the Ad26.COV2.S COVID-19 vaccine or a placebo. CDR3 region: CATSPGAGNTIYF. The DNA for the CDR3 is TGTGCCACCAGCCCAGGGGCTGGAAACACCATATATTTT.